What follows are 12 T cell receptor beta chains derived from one specimen sequenced in a study of response to subunit inactivated influenza vaccine (dated by TCRdb to between 2018 and 2020). The library came from RT-PCR. This sample was sequenced with an Illumina HiSeq 2500. Clones were called with MiXCR by TCRdb after fastp trimmed the public reads at Q25, and only in-frame beta chains were retained. Rows with one shared CDR3 protein collapse into an entry with the most common genes and DNA. Within this sample are hundreds of thousands of distinct CDR3 sequences, with approximately 16% of them counted one time only. The ten biggest clones cover around 3% of the sample. Sequencing was performed on CD4+ T cells sorted from PBMCs, taken less than 30 months after vaccination. All receptors derive from a man aged 45-69 years who received an inactivated influenza vaccine. Donor details come from another sample of the same person, matched by shared clones.

J is TRBJ2-5 and V is TRBV12-3 or TRBV12-4; either TRBD1 or TRBD2 may fit D (5 bases each). The CDR3 contains 13 residues. V was shortened by 5 bases and J by 5 bases, with 12 bases between the two germline ends. The CDR3 sequence is CASSPGPLETQYF. Written as DNA, the CDR3 is TGTGCCAGCAGTCCGGGGCCTTTGGAGACCCAGTACTTC.

The rearrangement links TRBV7-2 to TRBJ2-2, with 7 bases lining up with TRBD1. V lost 2 bases, J lost 5 bases, and 8 bases stayed unmatched. The CDR3 consists of 16 residues. Germline CDR1 is SGHTA and CDR2 is FQGNSA. The CDR3 sequence: CASSLLQGSGTGELFF. The CDR3 DNA is TGTGCCAGCAGCTTACTACAGGGGAGTGGGACCGGGGAGCTGTTTTTT.

This clonotype has more than one count but fewer than ten. The chain employs TRBV5-5 and TRBJ2-2, with D maybe TRBD1 (5 bases). Trimming removed 2 bases from V and 1 base from J, with 12 bases in between. The CDR3 is made up of 16 amino acids. In germline, CDR1 is SGHKS, CDR2 YYEKEE (reference sequence). As DNA, the CDR3 is TGTGCCAGCAGCTTTTTCTCAGGGCAGAACACCGGGGAGCTGTTTTTT. Residues: CASSFFSGQNTGELFF.

The J gene is TRBJ1-1, the V gene TRBV9; 7 bases are shared with TRBD1. Germline-derived CDR1 and CDR2 are SGDLS and YYNGEE. With V trimmed by 1 base and J by 4 bases, 1 base remained unmatched. The CDR3 has 13 amino acids. The CDR3 DNA reads TGTGCCAGCAGCGTAAGACAGGGCACTGAAGCTTTCTTT. Its protein is CASSVRQGTEAFF.

This clonotype was counted at least ten times. The chain couples TRBV4-3 to TRBJ2-6; D is perhaps TRBD1 (6 bases). This CDR3 region has 20 residues. Looked up from germline, CDR1 is LGHNA and CDR2 is YSLEER. Trimming removed 1 base at V and 1 base at J, with 20 bases between. CDR3 nucleotide sequence: TGCGCCAGCAGCCAAGCGTTTTATCGCAGGGGAAGATCTGGGGCCAACGTCCTGACTTTC. Protein sequence: CASSQAFYRRGRSGANVLTF.

This clonotype was observed a few times. The chain links TRBV4-1 to TRBJ2-4, with D uncertain. With 3 bases removed from V and 1 base from J, the gap between germline ends came to 10 bases. Germline values: CDR1 MGHRA, CDR2 YSYEKL. The CDR3 runs 15 residues. The CDR3 region has the DNA TGCGCCAGCAGCCAGCACGGTAGGGCCAAAAACATTCAGTACTTC. Translating gives CASSQHGRAKNIQYF.

The V call is TRBV28, the J call TRBJ2-5; the match to TRBD1 covers 7 bases. Germline CDR1 reads MDHEN; CDR2 reads SYDVKM. The CDR3 has 16 residues. The J segment lost 3 bases and the V segment lost 4 bases, leaving 11 bases of the junction unmatched. The CDR3 sequence is CASSSRQGLSEETQYF. The DNA of the CDR3 is TGTGCCAGCAGTTCCCGACAGGGTTTGAGTGAAGAGACCCAGTACTTC.

This CDR3 is CAIKRSGRSSYNEQFF. As DNA, the CDR3 is TGTGCCATCAAACGTAGCGGGAGGAGCTCCTACAATGAGCAGTTCTTC. V is TRBV10-3 and J is TRBJ2-1, with 10 bases matching TRBD2. Germline values: CDR1 ENHRY, CDR2 SYGVKD. The CDR3 loop spans 16 amino acids. V was pared by 7 bases and J by 0 bases, with 6 bases of the junction left unmatched.

This clonotype was found a few times. CDR3 region: CASSPSKTGNYGYTF. In nucleotides, the CDR3 is TGTGCCAGCAGCCCCTCAAAGACAGGCAACTATGGCTACACCTTC. This chain connects TRBV5-6 to TRBJ1-2, with D tentatively TRBD1 (6 bases). V shed 4 bases and J shed 2 bases, with 15 bases lying between them. The germline V gene encodes CDR1 SGHDT and CDR2 YYEEEE. The CDR3 extends over 15 amino acids. The full variable domain, with the rest looked up from reference TRBV5-6 and TRBJ1-2, is DAGVTQSPTHLIKTRGQQVTLRCSPKSGHDTVSWYQQALGQGPQFIFQYYEEEERQRGNFPDRFSGHQFPNYSSELNVNALLLGDSALYLCASSPSKTGNYGYTFGSGTRLTVV.

This clonotype was counted between two and nine times. The chain combines TRBV6-5 with TRBJ2-2; a weak D match, TRBD1 (6 bases). The CDR3 runs 15 residues. V lost 4 bases and J 0 bases, leaving 9 bases between the germline ends. Germline assignment: CDR1 MNHEY and CDR2 SVGAGI. CDR3 coding DNA: TGTGCCAGCAGTTTTTACAGGGCGAACACCGGGGAGCTGTTTTTT. Translated, it gives CASSFYRANTGELFF.

Worth noting for this clonotype: This could be a read error, since a much larger clone is one nucleotide away. The V and J genes are TRBV12-3 or TRBV12-4 and TRBJ2-1, with D possibly matching TRBD2 (5 bases). The CDR3 contains 14 residues. The DNA for the CDR3 is TGTGCCAGCAGTTTAAAGCTAGCTGACAATGAGCGGTTCTTC. This codes for CASSLKLADNERFF.

This clonotype showed up many times. The chain couples TRBV4-3 to TRBJ2-3; tentative D call: TRBD2 (5 bases). V was trimmed by 1 base and J by 8 bases, leaving 28 bases between them. The length of the CDR3 is 19 residues. Germline lookup yields CDR1 LGHNA and CDR2 YSLEER. For the CDR3, the DNA is TGCGCCAGCAGCCAAGCTCCCCCAAAAAGAGCGGTACCCACGGGTACGCAGTATTTT. Its translation: CASSQAPPKRAVPTGTQYF.